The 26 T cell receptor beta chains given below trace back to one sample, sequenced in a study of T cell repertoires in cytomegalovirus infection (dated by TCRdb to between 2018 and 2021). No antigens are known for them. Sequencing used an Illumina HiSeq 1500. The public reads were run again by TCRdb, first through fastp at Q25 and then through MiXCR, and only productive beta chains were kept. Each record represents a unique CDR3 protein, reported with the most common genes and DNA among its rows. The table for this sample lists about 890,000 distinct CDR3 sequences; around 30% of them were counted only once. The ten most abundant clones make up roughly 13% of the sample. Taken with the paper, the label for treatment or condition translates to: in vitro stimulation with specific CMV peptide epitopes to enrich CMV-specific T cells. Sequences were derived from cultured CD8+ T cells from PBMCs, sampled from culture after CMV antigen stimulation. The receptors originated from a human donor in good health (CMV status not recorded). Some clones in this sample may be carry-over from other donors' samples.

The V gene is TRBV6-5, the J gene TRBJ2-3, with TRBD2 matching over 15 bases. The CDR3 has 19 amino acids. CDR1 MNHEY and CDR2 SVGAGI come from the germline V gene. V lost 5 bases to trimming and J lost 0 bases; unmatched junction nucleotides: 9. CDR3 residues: CASSPGTSGGIPSTDTQYF. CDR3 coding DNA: TGTGCCAGCAGTCCCGGGACTAGCGGGGGGATACCTAGCACAGATACGCAGTATTTT.

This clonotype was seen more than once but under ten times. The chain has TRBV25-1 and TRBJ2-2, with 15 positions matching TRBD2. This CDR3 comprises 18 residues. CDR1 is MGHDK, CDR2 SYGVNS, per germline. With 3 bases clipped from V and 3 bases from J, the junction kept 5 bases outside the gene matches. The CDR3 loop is CASSDPGTSGGYTGELFF. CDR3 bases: TGTGCCAGCAGTGACCCCGGGACTAGCGGGGGGTACACCGGGGAGCTGTTTTTT.

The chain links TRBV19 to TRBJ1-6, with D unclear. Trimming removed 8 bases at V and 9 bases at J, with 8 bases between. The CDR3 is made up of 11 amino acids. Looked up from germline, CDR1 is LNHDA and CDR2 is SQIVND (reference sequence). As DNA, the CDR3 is TGTGCCAGTGGCAATGGTTCACCCCTCCACTTT. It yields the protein CASGNGSPLHF. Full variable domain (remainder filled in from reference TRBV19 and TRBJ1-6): DGGITQSPKYLFRKEGQNVTLSCEQNLNHDAMYWYRQDPGQGLRLIYYSQIVNDFQKGDIAEGYSVSREKKESFPLTVTSAQKNPTAFYLCASGNGSPLHFGNGTRLTVT.

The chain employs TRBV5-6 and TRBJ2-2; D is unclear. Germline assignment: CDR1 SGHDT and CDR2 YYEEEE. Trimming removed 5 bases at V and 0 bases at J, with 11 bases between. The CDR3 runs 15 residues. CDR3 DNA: TGTGCCAGCAGACCCGTGGTAGCGAACACCGGGGAGCTGTTTTTT. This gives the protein CASRPVVANTGELFF. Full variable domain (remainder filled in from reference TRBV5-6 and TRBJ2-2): DAGVTQSPTHLIKTRGQQVTLRCSPKSGHDTVSWYQQALGQGPQFIFQYYEEEERQRGNFPDRFSGHQFPNYSSELNVNALLLGDSALYLCASRPVVANTGELFFGEGSRLTVL.

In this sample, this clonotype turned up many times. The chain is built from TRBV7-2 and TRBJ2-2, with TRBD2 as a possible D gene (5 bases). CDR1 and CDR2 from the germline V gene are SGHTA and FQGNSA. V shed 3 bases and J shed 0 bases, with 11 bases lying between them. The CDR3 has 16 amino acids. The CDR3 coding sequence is TGTGCCAGCAGCTTGTCCGGGAACCCGAACACCGGGGAGCTGTTTTTT. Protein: CASSLSGNPNTGELFF.

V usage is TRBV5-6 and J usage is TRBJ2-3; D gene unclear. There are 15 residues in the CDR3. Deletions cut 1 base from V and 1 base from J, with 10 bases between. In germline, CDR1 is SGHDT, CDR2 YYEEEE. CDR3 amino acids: CASSLTVLGTDTQYF. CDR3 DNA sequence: TGTGCCAGCAGCTTGACGGTCCTGGGCACAGATACGCAGTATTTT.

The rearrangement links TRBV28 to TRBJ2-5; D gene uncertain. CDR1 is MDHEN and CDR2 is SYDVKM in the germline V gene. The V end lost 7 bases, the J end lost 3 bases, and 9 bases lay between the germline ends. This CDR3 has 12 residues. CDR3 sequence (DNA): TGTGCCAGCATAAGCCCGGAAGAGACCCAGTACTTC. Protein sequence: CASISPEETQYF. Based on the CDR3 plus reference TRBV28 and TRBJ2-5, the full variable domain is DVKVTQSSRYLVKRTGEKVFLECVQDMDHENMFWYRQDPGLGLRLIYFSYDVKMKEKGDIPEGYSVSREKKERFSLILESASTNQTSMYLCASISPEETQYFGPGTRLLVL.

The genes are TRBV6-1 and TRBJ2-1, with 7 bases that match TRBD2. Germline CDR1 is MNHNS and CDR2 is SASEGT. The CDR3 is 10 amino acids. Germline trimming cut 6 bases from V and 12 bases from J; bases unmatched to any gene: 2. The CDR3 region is CASRGLWQFF. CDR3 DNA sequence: TGTGCCAGCAGGGGACTATGGCAGTTCTTC.

CDR3 in amino acids: CASSSRRVNTEAFF. The CDR3 bases are TGTGCCAGCAGCTCACGAAGGGTGAACACTGAAGCTTTCTTT. This chain joins TRBV7-6 and TRBJ1-1, with D uncertain. Germline loops: CDR1 SGHVS, CDR2 FNYEAQ. With 4 bases removed from V and 0 bases from J, the gap between germline ends came to 9 bases. The CDR3 contains 14 residues.

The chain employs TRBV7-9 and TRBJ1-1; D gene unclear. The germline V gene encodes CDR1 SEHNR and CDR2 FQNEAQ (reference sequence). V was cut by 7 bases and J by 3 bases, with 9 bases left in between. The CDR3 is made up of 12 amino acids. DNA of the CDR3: TGTGCCAGCATCCTGGGAGACACTGAAGCTTTCTTT. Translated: CASILGDTEAFF.

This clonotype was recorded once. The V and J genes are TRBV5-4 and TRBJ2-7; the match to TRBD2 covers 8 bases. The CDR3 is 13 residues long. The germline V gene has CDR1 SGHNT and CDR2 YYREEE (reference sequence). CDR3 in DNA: TGTGCCAGCAGCCCGGACGGGGGGGACATAAGAGGCGTC. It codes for CASSPDGGDIRGV.

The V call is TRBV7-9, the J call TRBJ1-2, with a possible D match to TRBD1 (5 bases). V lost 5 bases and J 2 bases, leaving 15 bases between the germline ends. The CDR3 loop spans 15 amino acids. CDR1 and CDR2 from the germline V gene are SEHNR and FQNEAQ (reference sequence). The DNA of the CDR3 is TGTGCCAGCAGCCTACCGGGACGGCCGAACTATGGCTACACCTTC. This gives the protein CASSLPGRPNYGYTF.

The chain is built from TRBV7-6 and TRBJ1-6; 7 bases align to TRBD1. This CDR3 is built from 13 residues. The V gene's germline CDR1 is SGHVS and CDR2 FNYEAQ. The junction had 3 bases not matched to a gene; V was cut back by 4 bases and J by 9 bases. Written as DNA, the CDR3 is TGTGCCAGCAGCTACGGGACAGCTTCACCCCTCCACTTT. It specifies CASSYGTASPLHF.

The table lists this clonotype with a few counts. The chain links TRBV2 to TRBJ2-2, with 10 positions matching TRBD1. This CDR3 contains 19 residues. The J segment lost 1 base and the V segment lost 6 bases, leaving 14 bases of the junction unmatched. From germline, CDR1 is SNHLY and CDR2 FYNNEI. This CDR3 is CASRDSRYGQGGNTGELFF. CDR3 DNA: TGTGCCAGCAGGGATTCCAGATACGGACAGGGGGGGAACACCGGGGAGCTGTTTTTT.

CDR3 nucleotide sequence: TGTGCCAGCAGTTACTCGATTATCCAAGGTTATCAGCCCCAGCATTTT. It translates to CASSYSIIQGYQPQHF. This chain connects TRBV6-6 to TRBJ1-5; D unresolved. The V gene's germline CDR1 is MNHNY and CDR2 SVGAGI (reference sequence). The CDR3 has 16 amino acids. V lost 0 bases to trimming and J lost 5 bases, with 14 bases between them.

The CDR3 coding sequence is TGTGCCAGCAGCAGGGCGGGAGGATCGGACTATGGCTACACCTTC. It codes for CASSRAGGSDYGYTF. This sequence joins TRBV6-6 and TRBJ1-2; D is perhaps TRBD1 (5 bases). This CDR3 spans 15 amino acids. The V end lost 6 bases, the J end lost 3 bases, and 17 bases lay between the germline ends. Germline V gene lookup returns CDR1 MNHNY and CDR2 SVGAGI (reference sequence).

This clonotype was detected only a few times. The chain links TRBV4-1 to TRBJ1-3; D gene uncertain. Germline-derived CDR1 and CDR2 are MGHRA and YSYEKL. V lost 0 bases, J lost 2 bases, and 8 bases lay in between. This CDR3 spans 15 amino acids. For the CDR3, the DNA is TGCGCCAGCAGCCAAGATGAAGGGCCTGGAAACACCATATATTTT. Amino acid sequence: CASSQDEGPGNTIYF.

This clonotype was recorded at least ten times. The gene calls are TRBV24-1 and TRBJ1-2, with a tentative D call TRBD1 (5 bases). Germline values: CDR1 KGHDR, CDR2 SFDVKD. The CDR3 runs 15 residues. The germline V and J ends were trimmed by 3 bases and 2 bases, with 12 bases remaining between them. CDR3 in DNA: TGTGCCACCAGTGATGGCAGGGTTTACAACTATGGCTACACCTTC. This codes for CATSDGRVYNYGYTF.

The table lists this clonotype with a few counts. The CDR3 DNA follows: TGTGCCAGCAGTTGGTCGGGACACAATGAGCAGTTCTTC. This sequence encodes CASSWSGHNEQFF. The gene calls are TRBV27 and TRBJ2-1; D may correspond to TRBD1 or TRBD2 (5 bases each). Germline lookup yields CDR1 MNHEY and CDR2 SMNVEV (reference sequence). The V end lost 4 bases, the J end lost 5 bases, and 9 bases lay between the germline ends. The CDR3 extends over 13 amino acids.

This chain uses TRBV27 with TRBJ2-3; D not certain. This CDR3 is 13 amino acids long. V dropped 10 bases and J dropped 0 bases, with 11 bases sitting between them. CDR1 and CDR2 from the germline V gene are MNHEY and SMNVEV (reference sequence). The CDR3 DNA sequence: TGTGCCACCTGGGGTGGGAGCACAGATACGCAGTATTTT. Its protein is CATWGGSTDTQYF.

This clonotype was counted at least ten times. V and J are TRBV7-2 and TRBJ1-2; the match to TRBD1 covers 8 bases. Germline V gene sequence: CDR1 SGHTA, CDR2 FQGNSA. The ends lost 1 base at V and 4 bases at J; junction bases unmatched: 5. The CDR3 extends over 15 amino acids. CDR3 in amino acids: CASSLDAGGLYGYTF. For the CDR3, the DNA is TGTGCCAGCAGCTTAGACGCAGGGGGCCTCTATGGCTACACCTTC.

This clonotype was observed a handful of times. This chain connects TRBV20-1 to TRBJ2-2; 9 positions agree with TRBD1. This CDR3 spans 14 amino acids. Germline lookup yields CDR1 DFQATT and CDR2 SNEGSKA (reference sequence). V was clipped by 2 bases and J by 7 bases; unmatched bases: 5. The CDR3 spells CSARSLGQGGELFF. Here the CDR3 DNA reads TGCAGTGCTAGATCATTGGGACAGGGCGGGGAGCTGTTTTTT.

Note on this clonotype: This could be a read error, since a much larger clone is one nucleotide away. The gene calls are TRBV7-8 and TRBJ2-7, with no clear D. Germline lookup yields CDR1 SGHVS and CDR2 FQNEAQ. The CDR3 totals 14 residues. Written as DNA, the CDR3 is TGTGCCGGCAGCTTAGATTGGGCTAGGACCGAGCAGTACTTC. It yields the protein CAGSLDWARTEQYF.

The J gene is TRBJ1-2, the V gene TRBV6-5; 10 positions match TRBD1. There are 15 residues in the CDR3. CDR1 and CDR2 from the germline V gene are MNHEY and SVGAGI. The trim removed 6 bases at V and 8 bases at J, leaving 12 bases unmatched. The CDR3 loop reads CASSLGPGTGEGYTF. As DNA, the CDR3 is TGTGCCAGCAGCCTCGGGCCAGGGACAGGGGAAGGCTACACCTTC.

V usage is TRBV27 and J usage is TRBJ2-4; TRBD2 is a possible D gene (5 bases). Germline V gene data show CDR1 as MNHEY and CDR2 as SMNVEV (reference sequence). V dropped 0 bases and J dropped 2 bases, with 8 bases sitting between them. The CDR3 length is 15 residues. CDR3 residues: CASSLSSGSKNIQYF. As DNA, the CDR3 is TGTGCCAGCAGTTTATCGTCGGGGTCCAAAAACATTCAGTACTTC.

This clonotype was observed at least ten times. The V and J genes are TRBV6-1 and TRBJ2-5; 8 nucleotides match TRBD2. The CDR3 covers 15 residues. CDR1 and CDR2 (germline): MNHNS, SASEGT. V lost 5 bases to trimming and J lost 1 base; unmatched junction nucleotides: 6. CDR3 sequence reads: CASSPGGTLQETQYF. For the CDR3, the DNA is TGTGCCAGCAGTCCGGGGGGGACCCTCCAAGAGACCCAGTACTTC.